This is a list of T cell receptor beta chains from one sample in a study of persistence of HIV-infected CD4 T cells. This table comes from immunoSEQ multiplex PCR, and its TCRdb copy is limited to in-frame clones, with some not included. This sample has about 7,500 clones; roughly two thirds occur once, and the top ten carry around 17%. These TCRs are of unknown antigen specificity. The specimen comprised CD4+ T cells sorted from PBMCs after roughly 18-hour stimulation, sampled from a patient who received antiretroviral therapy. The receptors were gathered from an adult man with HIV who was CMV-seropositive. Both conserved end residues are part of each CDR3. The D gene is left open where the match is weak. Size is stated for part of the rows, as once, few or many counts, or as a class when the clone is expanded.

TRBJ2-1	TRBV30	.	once	TGTGCCTGGAGTGCAGGGGCCCACCAGGAGCAGTTCTTC	CAWSAGAHQEQFF
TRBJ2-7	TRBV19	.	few	TGTGCCAGTAGTGCACAGGCAACTTACGAGCAGTACTTC	CASSAQATYEQYF
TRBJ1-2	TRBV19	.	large	TGTGCCAGTAACGGGCAGCACTATGGCTACACCTTC	CASNGQHYGYTF
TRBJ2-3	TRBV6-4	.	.	TGTGCCAGCAGCCTTGGGGGACGTGAGGGTACGCAGTATTTT	CASSLGGREGTQYF
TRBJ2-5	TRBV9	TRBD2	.	TGTGCCAGCAGCGTAGCGCGGGGGGAGACCCAGTACTTC	CASSVARGETQYF
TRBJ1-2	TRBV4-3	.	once	TGCGCCAGCAGCCAAGATTCCGCAGGGGTTACCTATGGCTACACCTTC	CASSQDSAGVTYGYTF
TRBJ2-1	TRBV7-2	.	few	TGTGCCAGCAGCCCACCAGGAGTGAGAGGGTGGGGTGAGCAGTTCTTC	CASSPPGVRGWGEQFF
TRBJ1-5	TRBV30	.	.	TGTGCCTGGAGTGTCTCTTGGGGAGGCAATCAGCCCCAGCATTTT	CAWSVSWGGNQPQHF
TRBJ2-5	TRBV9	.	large	TGTGCCAGCAGCCTTTCGAGAGGGGAGACCCAGTACTTC	CASSLSRGETQYF
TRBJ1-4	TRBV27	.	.	TGTGCCAGCAGTACAACTAATGAAAAACTGTTTTTT	CASSTTNEKLFF
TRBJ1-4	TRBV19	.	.	TGTGCCAGCTCAATCGACAGACAGACTAATGAAAAACTGTTTTTT	CASSIDRQTNEKLFF
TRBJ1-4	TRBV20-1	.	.	TGCAGTGCTAGTGGGAGGGGTATCATGGGTGAAAAACTGTTTTTT	CSASGRGIMGEKLFF
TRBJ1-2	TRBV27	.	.	TGTGCCAGCAGTTTATCGGGGGTTAACTATGGCTACACCTTC	CASSLSGVNYGYTF
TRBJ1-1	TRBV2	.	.	TGTGCCAGCAGCTCCTCGGGGCTGAACACTGAAGCTTTCTTT	CASSSSGLNTEAFF
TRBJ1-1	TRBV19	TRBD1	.	TGTGCCAGTAGTCTACGACAGGGTGGAACTGAAGCTTTCTTT	CASSLRQGGTEAFF
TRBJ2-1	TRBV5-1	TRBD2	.	TGCGCCAGCAGCAGCGGGATTCTAGCGGGAGCAACGAATGAGCAGTTCTTC	CASSSGILAGATNEQFF
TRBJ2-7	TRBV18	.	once	TGTGCCAGCTCACCTCGGCCGACTTCCGAGCAGTACTTC	CASSPRPTSEQYF
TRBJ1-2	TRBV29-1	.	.	TGCAGCGTCGAAGCATCCAACTATGGCTACACCTTC	CSVEASNYGYTF
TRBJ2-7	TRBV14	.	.	TGTGCCAGCAGCCAAGATAATGTTTTGGACGAGCAGTACTTC	CASSQDNVLDEQYF
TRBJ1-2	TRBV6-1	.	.	TGTGCCAGCAGTGAAAATGGGTGGGGCGCTAACTATGGCTACACCTTC	CASSENGWGANYGYTF
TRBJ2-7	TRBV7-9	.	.	TGTGCCAGCAGCTCCAGGGCAGGGACCTACGAGCAGTACTTC	CASSSRAGTYEQYF
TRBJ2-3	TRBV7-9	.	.	TGTGCCAGCACGTATCTGGGCACTCGAGCCACAGATACGCAGTATTTT	CASTYLGTRATDTQYF
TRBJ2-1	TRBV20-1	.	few	TGCAGTGCTAAAAACAATGAGCAGTTCTTC	CSAKNNEQFF
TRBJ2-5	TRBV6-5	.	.	TGTGCCAGCAGCCCGAGGGAAAGGGCCAAGGAGACCCAGTACTTC	CASSPRERAKETQYF
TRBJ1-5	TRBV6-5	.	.	TGTGCCAGCAGTTATAGGGGGGATCAGCCCCAGCATTTT	CASSYRGDQPQHF
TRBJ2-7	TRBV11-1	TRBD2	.	TGTGCCAGCAGCCCTAGACTAGCGGCATTCTCCTACGAGCAGTACTTC	CASSPRLAAFSYEQYF
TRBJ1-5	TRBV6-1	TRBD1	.	TGTGCCAGCAGTGCCGGGACAGGGGTCCCGTTTAATAATCAGCCCCAGCATTTT	CASSAGTGVPFNNQPQHF
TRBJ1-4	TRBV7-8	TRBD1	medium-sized	TGTGCCAGCAGCCTCCGTCAGGGGGCAACTAATGAAAAACTGTTTTTT	CASSLRQGATNEKLFF
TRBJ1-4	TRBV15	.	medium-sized	TGTGCCACCAGCAGAGGAGGGACCGGGGAAAAACTGTTTTTT	CATSRGGTGEKLFF
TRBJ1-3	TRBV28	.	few	TGTGCCAGCAGTAACTCTCAAAGGCGAAACACCATATATTTT	CASSNSQRRNTIYF
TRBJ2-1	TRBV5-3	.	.	TGTGCCAGAAGCTGGTCCGGGGTGGCTTGGCAGTTCTTC	CARSWSGVAWQFF
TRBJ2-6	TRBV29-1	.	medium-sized	TGCAGCACCAGTGGAGGGACTGGGGCCAACGTCCTGACTTTC	CSTSGGTGANVLTF
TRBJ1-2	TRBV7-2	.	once	TGTGCCAGCAGCTCGGCCGCGGGGGCGAACTATGGCTACACCTTC	CASSSAAGANYGYTF
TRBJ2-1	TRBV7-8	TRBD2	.	TGTGCCACATCCGGGACTATCCACAATGAGCAGTTCTTC	CATSGTIHNEQFF
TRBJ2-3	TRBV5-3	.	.	TGTGCCAGAAGCTTGGCCAAGAAGACGCGGCCACAGATTACGCAGTATTTT	CARSLAKKTRPQITQYF
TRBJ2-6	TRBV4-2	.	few	TGTGCCAGCAGCCATCAAGGGACTGGGGCCAACGTCCTGACTTTC	CASSHQGTGANVLTF
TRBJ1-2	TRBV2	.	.	TGTGCCAGCAGTTCTGGGGGCATATCCGAAGGCTACACCTTC	CASSSGGISEGYTF
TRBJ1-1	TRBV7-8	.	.	TGTGCCAGCAGCTTAGCAGGGGTCGACACTGAAGCTTTCTTT	CASSLAGVDTEAFF
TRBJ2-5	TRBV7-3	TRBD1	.	TGTGCCAGCAGTCGACAGGGGTCAACGGGGGAGACCCAGTACTTC	CASSRQGSTGETQYF
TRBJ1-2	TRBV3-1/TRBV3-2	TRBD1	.	TGTGCCAGCAGCCAAGATTTTCGGGACAGATCTAACTATGGCTACACCTTC	CASSQDFRDRSNYGYTF
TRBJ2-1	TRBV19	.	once	TGTGCCAGTAGTTTGGGACCCGACTCCAATGAGCAGTTCTTC	CASSLGPDSNEQFF
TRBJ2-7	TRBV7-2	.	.	TGTGCCAGCAGCTCTATCCCCCCCTCACCCCTGGCCTACGAGCAGTACTTC	CASSSIPPSPLAYEQYF
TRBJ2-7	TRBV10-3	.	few	TGTGCCATCAGTGAGGGCAGACGAAGTTTTTCCTACGAGCAGTACTTC	CAISEGRRSFSYEQYF
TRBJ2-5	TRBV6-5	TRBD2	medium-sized	TGTGCCAGCAGTAGGACTAGTTGGGAGACCCAGTACTTC	CASSRTSWETQYF